This is a list of T cell receptor beta chains from one sample in a study of T cell changes during pregnancy in multiple sclerosis. Assay: immunoSEQ multiplex PCR; the TCRdb copy retains only in-frame clones and omits some. The table has about 46,000 clones, around nine tenths seen once. This material consisted of CD4+ T cells from peripheral blood mononuclear cells, taken in the second trimester of pregnancy. These receptor sequences come from a female donor in good health, enrolled as a control in a pregnancy study. Both conserved end residues are part of each CDR3. Fields, in order: D gene, clone size, V gene, J gene, CDR3 DNA, CDR3 protein. The D gene is left open where the match is weak. Expanded clones are given a class, and other clones once, few, many or no size at all.

-	-	TRBV6-5	TRBJ1-2	TGTGCCAGCAGTTCGGGAGTCTATGGCTACACCTTC	CASSSGVYGYTF
-	-	TRBV4-3	TRBJ2-7	TGCGCCAGCAGCCAAGTAGGAGGGGTCGAGCAGTACTTC	CASSQVGGVEQYF
-	-	TRBV5-1	TRBJ2-5	TGCGCCAGCAGCCCTAGGCCGGAGGGAGAGACCCAGTACTTC	CASSPRPEGETQYF
-	-	TRBV5-6	TRBJ1-2	TGTGCCAGCAGCTCGGCAGGGTCCCTAGACAGGAGTGGCTACACCTTC	CASSSAGSLDRSGYTF
-	-	TRBV4-2	TRBJ1-4	TGTGCCAGCAGCCAAGACAGGTCCTTACTGTTTTTT	CASSQDRSLLFF
-	-	TRBV7-9	TRBJ2-3	TGTGCCAGCAGCTTAGTAGGGGTGAGCACAGATACGCAGTATTTT	CASSLVGVSTDTQYF
-	-	TRBV4-2	TRBJ1-4	TGTGCCAGCAGCCAAGGGTCGACAGACTCTAATGAAAAACTGTTTTTT	CASSQGSTDSNEKLFF
-	once	TRBV5-6	TRBJ2-3	TGTGCCAGCAGCTTGGCTAGTATTAGAGATACGCAGTATTTT	CASSLASIRDTQYF
TRBD1	-	TRBV30	TRBJ2-7	TGTGCCTGGAGTAGGAACAGGGGGTTCGACGAGCAGTACTTC	CAWSRNRGFDEQYF
TRBD2	-	TRBV7-2	TRBJ2-1	TGTGCCAGCGGCAAGAGCGGGGGGGCATTTGGGGAGCAGTTCTTC	CASGKSGGAFGEQFF
TRBD1	-	TRBV7-3	TRBJ2-7	TGTGCCAGCAGCTCGGACAGGGACCACGAGCAGTACTTC	CASSSDRDHEQYF
-	-	TRBV7-2	TRBJ1-2	TGTGCCAGCAGCCCCGGGGCAACAGGGTCTAGTATTCCCACCTTC	CASSPGATGSSIPTF
-	-	TRBV7-2	TRBJ2-5	TGTGCCAGCACGAGTAGCCAACAAGAGACCCAGTACTTC	CASTSSQQETQYF
TRBD1	-	TRBV5-6	TRBJ1-2	TGTGCCAGCAGTCCCCAAGCAGGGGGCTATGGCTACACCTTC	CASSPQAGGYGYTF
-	few	TRBV4-2	TRBJ2-2	TGTGCCAGCAGCCCCCTAGAATTAACCACCGGGGAGCTGTTTTTT	CASSPLELTTGELFF
-	-	TRBV7-3	TRBJ2-2	TGTGCCAGCAGCCAACGGGAAGCCGGGGAGCTGTTTTTT	CASSQREAGELFF
-	-	TRBV7-2	TRBJ1-4	TGTGCCAGCAGCTTTAATGAGGGAAAACTGTTTTTT	CASSFNEGKLFF
TRBD1	-	TRBV7-9	TRBJ2-5	TGTGCCAGCAGCTTAGGTCGGCAGGGGGCCGGGGAGACCCAGTACTTC	CASSLGRQGAGETQYF
TRBD1	-	TRBV18	TRBJ1-1	TGTGCCAGCTCAGCGACAGGGGGCGAGGGGGGGAACACTGAAGCTTTCTTT	CASSATGGEGGNTEAFF
-	-	TRBV30	TRBJ1-5	TGTGCCTGGCAAGGCGGTTCAGGGAAACAGCCCCAGCATTTT	CAWQGGSGKQPQHF
TRBD1	-	TRBV7-9	TRBJ2-1	TGTGCCAGCAGCCGGAATCCCGCGACAGGGGACTACAATGAGCAGTTCTTC	CASSRNPATGDYNEQFF
TRBD1	once	TRBV27	TRBJ2-7	TGTGCCAGCGGACCCCGGGACAGCCGGGACGAGCAGTACTTC	CASGPRDSRDEQYF
-	few	TRBV19	TRBJ1-4	TGTGCCAGTAGATCAGGCCAGAAACTGTTTTTT	CASRSGQKLFF
TRBD1	-	TRBV19	TRBJ1-5	TGTGCCAGTAGGAGTACAGGGGGCAATCAGCCCCAGCATTTT	CASRSTGGNQPQHF
TRBD1	-	TRBV6-6	TRBJ1-5	TGTGCCAGCACCTCCTCCGGACAGGGAAGCAATCAGCCCCAGCATTTT	CASTSSGQGSNQPQHF
-	-	TRBV25-1	TRBJ2-7	TGTGCCAGCAGTACCACGCAGGGATTTTACGAGCAGTACTTC	CASSTTQGFYEQYF
TRBD2	once	TRBV19	TRBJ2-3	TGTGCCACCGCGGCGGAGCGGGGGGGCACAGATACGCAGTATTTT	CATAAERGGTDTQYF
TRBD2	-	TRBV5-5	TRBJ2-3	TGTGCCAGCAGCTTGGATTGGACTAGCTCAGATACGCAGTATTTT	CASSLDWTSSDTQYF
TRBD1	-	TRBV18	TRBJ1-1	TGTGCCAGCTCACCGGGACAGGGGGCCAGGGGAGCTTTCTTT	CASSPGQGARGAFF
-	-	TRBV5-4	TRBJ2-3	TGTGCCAGCAGCTCTGGGACTTTCACAGATACGCAGTATTTT	CASSSGTFTDTQYF
-	-	TRBV18	TRBJ2-1	TGTGCCAGTCGCAGGGGGGACAATGAGCAGTTCTTC	CASRRGDNEQFF
-	-	TRBV21-1	TRBJ1-1	TGTGCCAGCAGCAAAGTGGGGGGGAAGAACACTGAAGCTTTCTTT	CASSKVGGKNTEAFF
-	-	TRBV6-6	TRBJ2-3	TGTGCCAGCAGGCCATCACAGGGCAGCACAGATACGCAGTATTTT	CASRPSQGSTDTQYF
-	-	TRBV2	TRBJ2-7	TGTGCCAGCAGACGGGACATCTACGAGCAGTACTTC	CASRRDIYEQYF
TRBD2	-	TRBV9	TRBJ2-3	TGTGCCAGCAGCGTAGCCCCCCCTCGGTTTTCTAGCGGGCACACTAGCACAGATACGCAGTATTTT	CASSVAPPRFSSGHTSTDTQYF
-	-	TRBV19	TRBJ2-3	TGTGCCAGTAGTGCATACCCCCTACGTGACGGGGGGCCCGCTATTGGTACGCAGTATTTT	CASSAYPLRDGGPAIGTQYF
-	-	TRBV7-3	TRBJ1-1	TGTGCCAGCAGCTTAAGTGGGGCCCCGAACACTGAAGCTTTCTTT	CASSLSGAPNTEAFF
-	-	TRBV12-1	TRBJ1-5	TGTGCCAGCGCCGGACCCCGTCGGGAGGATCAGCCCCAGCATTTT	CASAGPRREDQPQHF
-	once	TRBV19	TRBJ1-2	TGTGCCAGTAGTATAATGTATGTAACAGATCGGACTAACTATGGCTACACCTTC	CASSIMYVTDRTNYGYTF
-	-	TRBV4-3	TRBJ2-3	TGCGCCAGCAGCCAAGAACAGAGATCTAGCACAGATACGCAGTATTTT	CASSQEQRSSTDTQYF
-	-	TRBV30	TRBJ2-1	TGTGCCTGGACCCCAGGGCGGAATGAGCAGTTCTTC	CAWTPGRNEQFF
-	once	TRBV7-2	TRBJ1-2	TGTGCCAGCAGCTTAGTGGTGACAATCAACTATGGCTACACCTTC	CASSLVVTINYGYTF
-	-	TRBV19	TRBJ2-3	TGTGCCAGTACTCCGGGAGGCACAGATACGCAGTATTTT	CASTPGGTDTQYF
TRBD1	-	TRBV30	TRBJ1-4	TGTGCCTGGAGCCCGCTGACAGGGACTAATGAAAAACTGTTTTTT	CAWSPLTGTNEKLFF
-	-	TRBV7-8	TRBJ1-2	TGTGCCAGCAGCTTGACAGATTTTAACTATGGCTACACCTTC	CASSLTDFNYGYTF
-	-	TRBV5-5	TRBJ2-2	TGTGCCAGCAGCTTATCGGCAGGCGAAAACACCGGGGAGCTGTTTTTT	CASSLSAGENTGELFF
-	-	TRBV7-8	TRBJ1-1	TGTGCCAGCAGCTTCTTCAGGGTTATGGACACTGAAGCTTTCTTT	CASSFFRVMDTEAFF
-	-	TRBV6-6	TRBJ1-5	TGTGCCAGCAGTCTCCAGGATCTGAAGAGCAATCAGCCCCAGCATTTT	CASSLQDLKSNQPQHF
-	-	TRBV9	TRBJ1-1	TGTGCCAGCAGCGTACCCGATCTTACACCAATGAACACTGAAGCTTTCTTT	CASSVPDLTPMNTEAFF
-	-	TRBV29-1	TRBJ1-2	TGCAGCGTTGGGTTAAGGGAGACTAACTATGGCTACACCTTC	CSVGLRETNYGYTF
-	-	TRBV5-5	TRBJ1-1	TGTGCCAGTAACAGGGTGGGGATGAACACTGAAGCTTTCTTT	CASNRVGMNTEAFF
TRBD2	-	TRBV30	TRBJ2-7	TGTGCCTGGAGTGGAACCCCCAAGGAAGGCGGGGGGGCCTACGAGCAGTACTTC	CAWSGTPKEGGGAYEQYF
-	-	TRBV18	TRBJ2-5	TGTGCCAGCTCACCGTCACAAGGGGCCCAAGAGACCCAGTACTTC	CASSPSQGAQETQYF